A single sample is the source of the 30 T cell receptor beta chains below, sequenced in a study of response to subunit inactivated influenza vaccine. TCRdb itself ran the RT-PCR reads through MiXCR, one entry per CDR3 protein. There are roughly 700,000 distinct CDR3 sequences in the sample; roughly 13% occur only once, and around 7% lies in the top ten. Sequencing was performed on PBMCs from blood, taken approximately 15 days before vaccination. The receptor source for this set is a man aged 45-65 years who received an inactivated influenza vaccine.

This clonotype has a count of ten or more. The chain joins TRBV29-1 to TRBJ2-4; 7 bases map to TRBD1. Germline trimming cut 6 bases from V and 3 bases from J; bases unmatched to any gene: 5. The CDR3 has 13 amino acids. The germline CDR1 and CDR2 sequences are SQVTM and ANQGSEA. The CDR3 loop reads CSVSGQLKNIQYF. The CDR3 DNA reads TGCAGCGTATCGGGACAGCTCAAAAACATTCAGTACTTC. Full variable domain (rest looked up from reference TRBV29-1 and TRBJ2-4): SAVISQKPSRDICQRGTSLTIQCQVDSQVTMMFWYRQQPGQSLTLIATANQGSEATYESGFVIDKFPISRPNLTFSTLTVSNMSPEDSSIYLCSVSGQLKNIQYFGAGTRLSVL.

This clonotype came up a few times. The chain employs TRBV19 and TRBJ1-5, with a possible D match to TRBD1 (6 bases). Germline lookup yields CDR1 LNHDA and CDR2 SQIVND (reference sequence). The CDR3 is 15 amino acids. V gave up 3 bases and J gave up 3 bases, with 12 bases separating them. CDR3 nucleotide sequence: TGTGCCAGTAGTATTATGGGACACTTCAATCAGCCCCAGCATTTT. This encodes CASSIMGHFNQPQHF.

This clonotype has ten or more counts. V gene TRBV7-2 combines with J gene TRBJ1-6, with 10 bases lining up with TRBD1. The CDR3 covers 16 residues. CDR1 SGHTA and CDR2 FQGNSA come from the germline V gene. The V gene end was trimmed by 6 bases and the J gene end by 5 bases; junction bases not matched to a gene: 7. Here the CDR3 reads CASSYRQGANNSPLHF. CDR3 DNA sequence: TGTGCCAGCAGTTATCGACAGGGGGCAAATAATTCACCCCTCCACTTT. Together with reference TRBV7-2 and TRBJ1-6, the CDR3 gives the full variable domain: GAGVSQSPSNKVTEKGKDVELRCDPISGHTALYWYRQSLGQGLEFLIYFQGNSAPDKSGLPSDRFSAERTGGSVSTLTIQRTQQEDSAVYLCASSYRQGANNSPLHFGNGTRLTVT.

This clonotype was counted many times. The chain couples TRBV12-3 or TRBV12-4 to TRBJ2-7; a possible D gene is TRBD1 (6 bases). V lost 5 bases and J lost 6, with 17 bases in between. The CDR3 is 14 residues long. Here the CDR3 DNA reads TGTGCCAGCAGTCCCTACAGGGTTCGTACCGAGCAGTACTTC. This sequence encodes CASSPYRVRTEQYF.

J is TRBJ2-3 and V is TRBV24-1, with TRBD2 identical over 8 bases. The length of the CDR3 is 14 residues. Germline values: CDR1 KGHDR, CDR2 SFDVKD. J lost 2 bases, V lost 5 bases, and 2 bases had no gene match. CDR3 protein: CATSVGGATDTQYF. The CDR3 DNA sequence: TGTGCCACCAGTGTCGGGGGGGCCACAGATACGCAGTATTTT.

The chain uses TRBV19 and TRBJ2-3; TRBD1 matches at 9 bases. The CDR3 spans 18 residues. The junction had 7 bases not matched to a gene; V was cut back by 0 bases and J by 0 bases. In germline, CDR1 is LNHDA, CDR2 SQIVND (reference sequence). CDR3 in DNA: TGTGCCAGTAGTATAGATCCCAGGACAGGGGCTAGCACAGATACGCAGTATTTT. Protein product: CASSIDPRTGASTDTQYF.

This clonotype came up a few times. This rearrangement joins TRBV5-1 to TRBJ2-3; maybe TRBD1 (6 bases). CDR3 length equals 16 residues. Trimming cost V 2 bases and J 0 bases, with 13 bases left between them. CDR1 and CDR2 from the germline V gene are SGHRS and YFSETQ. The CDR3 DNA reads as TGCGCCAGCAGCTTCGGACAGCTAGCTAGCACAGATACGCAGTATTTT. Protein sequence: CASSFGQLASTDTQYF.

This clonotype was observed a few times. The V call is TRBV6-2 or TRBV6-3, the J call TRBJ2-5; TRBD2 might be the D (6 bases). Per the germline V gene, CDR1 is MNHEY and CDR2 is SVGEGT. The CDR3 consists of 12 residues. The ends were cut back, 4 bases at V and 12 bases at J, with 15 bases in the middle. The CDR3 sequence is CASSSMRDAEYF. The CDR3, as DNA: TGTGCCAGCAGTTCGATGCGGGATGCTGAGTACTTC.

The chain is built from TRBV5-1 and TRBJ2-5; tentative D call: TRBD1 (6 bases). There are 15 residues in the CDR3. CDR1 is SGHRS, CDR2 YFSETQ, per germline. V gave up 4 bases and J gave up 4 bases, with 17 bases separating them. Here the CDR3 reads CASSRGDQGRETQYF. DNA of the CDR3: TGCGCCAGCAGCCGAGGAGACCAGGGGAGAGAGACCCAGTACTTC.

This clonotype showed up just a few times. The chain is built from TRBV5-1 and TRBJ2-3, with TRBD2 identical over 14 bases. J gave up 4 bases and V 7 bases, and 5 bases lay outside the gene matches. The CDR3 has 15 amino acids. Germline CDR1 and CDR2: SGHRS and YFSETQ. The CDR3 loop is CASRLAGGPPDTQYF. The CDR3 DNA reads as TGCGCCAGCCGACTAGCGGGAGGGCCACCAGATACGCAGTATTTT.

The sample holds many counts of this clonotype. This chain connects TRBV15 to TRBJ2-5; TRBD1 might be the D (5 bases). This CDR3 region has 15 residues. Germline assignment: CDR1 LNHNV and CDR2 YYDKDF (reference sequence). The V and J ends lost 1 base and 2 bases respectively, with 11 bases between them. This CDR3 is CATSRARTRQETQYF. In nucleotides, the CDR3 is TGTGCCACCAGCAGAGCAAGGACAAGACAAGAGACCCAGTACTTC.

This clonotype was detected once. CDR3 coding DNA: TGTGCCAGCAGCTCTGGCGTAGTAGCTATCACAGATACGCAGTATTTT. The encoded protein is CASSSGVVAITDTQYF. The rearrangement links TRBV5-4 to TRBJ2-3; no firm D call. This CDR3 spans 16 amino acids. V lost 3 bases and J 2 bases, leaving 16 bases between the germline ends. Per germline, CDR1 SGHNT and CDR2 YYREEE (reference sequence).

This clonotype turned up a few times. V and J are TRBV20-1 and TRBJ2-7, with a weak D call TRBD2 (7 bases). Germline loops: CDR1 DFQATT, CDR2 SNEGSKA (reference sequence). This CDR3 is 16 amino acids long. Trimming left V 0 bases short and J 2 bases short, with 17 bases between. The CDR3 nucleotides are TGCAGTGCTAGAGATTTCATGAGGGGGGGGACCTACGAGCAGTACTTC. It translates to CSARDFMRGGTYEQYF.

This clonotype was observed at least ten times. The CDR3 DNA is TGTGCCAGCAGCTTCAGGGGGGTTTACGAGCAGTACTTC. It specifies CASSFRGVYEQYF. The rearrangement joins TRBV11-1 to TRBJ2-7, with D possibly TRBD1 on 7 matching bases. The CDR3 length is 13 residues. Deletions cut 3 bases from V and 4 bases from J, with 10 bases between. The germline V gene encodes CDR1 SGHAT and CDR2 FQDESV (reference sequence).

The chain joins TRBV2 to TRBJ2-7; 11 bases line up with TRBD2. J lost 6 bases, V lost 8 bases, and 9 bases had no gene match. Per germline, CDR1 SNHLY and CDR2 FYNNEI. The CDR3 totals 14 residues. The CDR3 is CASAELAGVSEQYF. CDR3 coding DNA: TGTGCCAGCGCAGAACTAGCGGGAGTTTCCGAGCAGTACTTC.

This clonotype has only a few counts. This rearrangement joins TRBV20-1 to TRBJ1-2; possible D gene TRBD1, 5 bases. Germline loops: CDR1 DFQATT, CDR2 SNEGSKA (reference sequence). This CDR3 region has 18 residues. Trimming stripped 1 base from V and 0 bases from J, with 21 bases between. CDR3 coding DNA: TGCAGTGCTAGAGTATGGAGAGTAGGACACGGCCCTAACTATGGCTACACCTTC. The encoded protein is CSARVWRVGHGPNYGYTF.

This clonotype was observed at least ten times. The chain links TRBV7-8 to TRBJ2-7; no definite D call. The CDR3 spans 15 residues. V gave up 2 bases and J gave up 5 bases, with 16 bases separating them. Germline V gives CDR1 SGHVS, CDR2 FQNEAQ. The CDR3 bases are TGTGCCAGCAGCTTACACTTTGTTCGGTCCAACGAGCAGTACTTC. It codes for CASSLHFVRSNEQYF.

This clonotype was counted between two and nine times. DNA of the CDR3: TGTGCCAGCAGCTTGGTTCCTAGCGGGGCAATCGATGAGCAGTTCTTC. Translated, it gives CASSLVPSGAIDEQFF. The chain links TRBV5-6 to TRBJ2-1; 9 bases agree with TRBD2. The CDR3 has 16 residues. Germline assignment: CDR1 SGHDT and CDR2 YYEEEE. With V trimmed by 0 bases and J by 8 bases, 9 bases remained unmatched. Filled out from reference TRBV5-6 and TRBJ2-1, the complete variable domain reads DAGVTQSPTHLIKTRGQQVTLRCSPKSGHDTVSWYQQALGQGPQFIFQYYEEEERQRGNFPDRFSGHQFPNYSSELNVNALLLGDSALYLCASSLVPSGAIDEQFFGPGTRLTVL.

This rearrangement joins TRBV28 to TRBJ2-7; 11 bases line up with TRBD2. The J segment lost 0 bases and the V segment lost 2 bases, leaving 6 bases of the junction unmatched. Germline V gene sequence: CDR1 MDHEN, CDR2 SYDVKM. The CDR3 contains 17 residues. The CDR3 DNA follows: TGTGCCAGCAGTTTAGCCTTAGCGGGGGGGAGCTCCTACGAGCAGTACTTC. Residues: CASSLALAGGSSYEQYF.

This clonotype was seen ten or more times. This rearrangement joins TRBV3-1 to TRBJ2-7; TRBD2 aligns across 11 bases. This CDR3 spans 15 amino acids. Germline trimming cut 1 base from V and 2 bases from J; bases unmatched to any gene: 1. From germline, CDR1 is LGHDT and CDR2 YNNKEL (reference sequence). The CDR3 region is CASSQGLAGPYEQYF. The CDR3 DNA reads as TGTGCCAGCAGCCAAGGACTAGCGGGGCCCTACGAGCAGTACTTC.

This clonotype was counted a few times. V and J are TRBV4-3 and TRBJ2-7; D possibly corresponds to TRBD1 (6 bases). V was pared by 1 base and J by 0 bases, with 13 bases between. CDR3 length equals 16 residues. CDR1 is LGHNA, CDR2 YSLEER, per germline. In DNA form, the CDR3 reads TGCGCCAGCAGCCAAGGGCTAGACAGGACCTCCTACGAGCAGTACTTC. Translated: CASSQGLDRTSYEQYF.

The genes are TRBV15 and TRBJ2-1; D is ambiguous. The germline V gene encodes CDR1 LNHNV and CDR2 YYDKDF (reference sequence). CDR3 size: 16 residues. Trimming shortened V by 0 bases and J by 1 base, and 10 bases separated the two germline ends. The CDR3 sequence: CATSRDEGSSYNEQFF. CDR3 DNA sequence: TGTGCCACCAGCAGAGATGAAGGGTCATCCTACAATGAGCAGTTCTTC.

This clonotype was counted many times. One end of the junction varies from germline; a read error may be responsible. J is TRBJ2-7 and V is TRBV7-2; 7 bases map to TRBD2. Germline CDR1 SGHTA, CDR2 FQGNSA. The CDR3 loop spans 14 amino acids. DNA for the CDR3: TGTGCCAGCAGCGTAGCGGGTATCTCCTACGAGCAGTACTTC. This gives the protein CASSVAGISYEQYF.

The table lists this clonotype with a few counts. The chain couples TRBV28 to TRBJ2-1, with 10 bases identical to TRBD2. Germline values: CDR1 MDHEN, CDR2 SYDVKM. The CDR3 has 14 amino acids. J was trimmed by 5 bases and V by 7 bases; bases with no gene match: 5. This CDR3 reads CASTSGRRDNEQFF. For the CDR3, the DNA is TGTGCCAGCACTAGCGGGAGAAGGGACAATGAGCAGTTCTTC. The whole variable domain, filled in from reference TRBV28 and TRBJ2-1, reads DVKVTQSSRYLVKRTGEKVFLECVQDMDHENMFWYRQDPGLGLRLIYFSYDVKMKEKGDIPEGYSVSREKKERFSLILESASTNQTSMYLCASTSGRRDNEQFFGPGTRLTVL.

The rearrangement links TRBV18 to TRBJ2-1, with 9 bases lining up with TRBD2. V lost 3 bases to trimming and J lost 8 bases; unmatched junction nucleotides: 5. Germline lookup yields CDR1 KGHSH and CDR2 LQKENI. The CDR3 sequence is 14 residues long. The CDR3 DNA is TGTGCCAGCTCACCCTCCGGGACTAGCTATGAGCAGTTCTTC. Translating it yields CASSPSGTSYEQFF. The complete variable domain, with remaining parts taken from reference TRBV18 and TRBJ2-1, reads NAGVMQNPRHLVRRRGQEARLRCSPMKGHSHVYWYRQLPEEGLKFMVYLQKENIIDESGMPKERFSAEFPKEGPSILRIQQVVRGDSAAYFCASSPSGTSYEQFFGPGTRLTVL.

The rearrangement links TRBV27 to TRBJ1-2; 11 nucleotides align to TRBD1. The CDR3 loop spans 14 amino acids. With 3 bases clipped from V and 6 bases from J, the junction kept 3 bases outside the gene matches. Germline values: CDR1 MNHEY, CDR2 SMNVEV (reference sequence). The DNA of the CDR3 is TGTGCCAGCAGTTTTCGGACAGGGGGCGATGGCTACACCTTC. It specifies CASSFRTGGDGYTF.

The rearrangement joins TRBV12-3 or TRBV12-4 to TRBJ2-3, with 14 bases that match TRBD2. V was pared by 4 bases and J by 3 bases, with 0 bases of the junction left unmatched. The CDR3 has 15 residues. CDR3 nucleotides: TGTGCCAGCAGTTGGACTAGCGGGAGGACAGATACGCAGTATTTT. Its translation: CASSWTSGRTDTQYF.

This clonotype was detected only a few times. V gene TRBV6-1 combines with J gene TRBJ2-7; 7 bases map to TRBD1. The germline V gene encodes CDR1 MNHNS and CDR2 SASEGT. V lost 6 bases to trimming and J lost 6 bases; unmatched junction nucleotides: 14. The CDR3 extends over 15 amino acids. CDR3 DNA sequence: TGTGCCAGCAGCCCCGTCAGGGACAGAATAGGCGAGCAGTACTTC. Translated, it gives CASSPVRDRIGEQYF.

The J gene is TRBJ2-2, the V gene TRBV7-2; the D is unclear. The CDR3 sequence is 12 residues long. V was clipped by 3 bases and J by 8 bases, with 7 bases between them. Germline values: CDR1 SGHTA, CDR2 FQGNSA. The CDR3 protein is CASSFSKGELFF. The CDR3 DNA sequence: TGTGCCAGCAGCTTTTCCAAGGGGGAGCTGTTTTTT.

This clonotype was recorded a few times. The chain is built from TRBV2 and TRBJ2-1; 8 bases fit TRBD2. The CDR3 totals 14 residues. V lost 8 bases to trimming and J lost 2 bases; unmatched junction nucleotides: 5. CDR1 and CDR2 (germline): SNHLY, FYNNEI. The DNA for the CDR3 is TGTGCCAGCGCTCTGACTAGCGCCTACAATGAGCAGTTCTTC. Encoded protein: CASALTSAYNEQFF.